This TCR beta chain comes out of a study of T-cell reconstitution after alpha-beta-depleted transplantation in children (dated by TCRdb to the mid-2010s). At the level of the whole study: The study quantitatively tracked T-cell immune reconstitution after TCRalphabeta/CD19-depleted allogeneic hematopoietic cell transplantation in children using TCR repertoire profiling.

This clonotype was detected many times. The antigen it recognizes is unknown. Per-nucleotide qualities are absent, and no much larger clonotype sits a single base away. CDR1 and CDR2 are drawn from the germline V gene: SGHTA, FQGNSA. The trim is 5 bases for V and 4 bases for J, with a gap of 11 bases between the germline ends. The CDR3 spans 13 residues, from the cysteine through the phenylalanine. Kept here is only the CDR3 DNA, which spans 39 bases and is read in frame from base 1. Preparation of the library involved PCR. Sequenced on an Illumina HiSeq 2500. TCR library preparation used molecular barcoding, with unique molecular identifiers applied to normalize quantification of the TCRbeta repertoire. Through fastp at Q25 and MiXCR, TCRdb rebuilt clones from the public reads, retaining in-frame beta chains. Rows with one shared CDR3 protein collapse into an entry with the most common genes and DNA. The sample data list hundreds of thousands of distinct CDR3 sequences, and about an eighth of these were observed just once. The ten largest clones represent around 4.5% of the sample.

This receptor chain uses TRBV7-2 and TRBJ2-5; the D element might be TRBD1 or TRBD2, as each aligns at 5 bases. This TCR was recovered from a human donor who donated a stem cell graft to a child with Fanconi anemia. Sequencing was performed on PBMCs, taken from the stem cell graft. The CDR3 in this case is CASSGTVAETQYF. The DNA sequence is given as TGTGCCAGCAGCGGGACGGTAGCAGAGACCCAGTACTTC.